The 21 T cell receptor beta chains below all came from one sample that was sequenced in a study of blood T cell repertoires in COVID-19. This table comes from immunoSEQ multiplex PCR, and its TCRdb copy is limited to in-frame clones, with some not included. The sample lists 97,000 or so clones; around 90% were seen once. Material: peripheral blood. These TCRs come from a woman aged 50 to 60 with COVID-19, enrolled during active disease.

This clone was counted between two and nine times. The J gene is TRBJ1-2, the V gene TRBV24-1; no clear D. Trimming stripped 4 bases from V and 1 base from J, with 9 bases between. This CDR3 contains 14 residues. Germline V CDR1 and CDR2: KGHDR, SFDVKD. The CDR3 sequence: CATSDITDNYGYTF. The CDR3 DNA reads as TGTGCCACCAGTGACATAACAGATAACTATGGCTACACCTTC.

This chain links TRBV5-1 with TRBJ2-2; D is possibly TRBD1 (5 bases). The CDR3 length is 13 residues. Germline V CDR1 and CDR2: SGHRS, YFSETQ. Trimming took off 0 bases at V and 13 bases at J, with 13 bases between the two ends. The CDR3 spells CASSLDRTDGLFF. DNA of the CDR3: TGCGCCAGCAGCTTGGACAGGACGGATGGGCTGTTTTTT. The variable domain in full, with the rest retrieved from reference TRBV5-1 and TRBJ2-2, is KAGVTQTPRYLIKTRGQQVTLSCSPISGHRSVSWYQQTPGQGLQFLFEYFSETQRNKGNFPGRFSGRQFSNSRSEMNVSTLELGDSALYLCASSLDRTDGLFFGEGSRLTVL.

The chain is built from TRBV7-6 and TRBJ2-1, with TRBD2 matching over 8 bases. CDR3 length: 16 amino acids. Trimming removed 1 base from V and 3 bases from J; junction bases left unmatched: 5. Germline loops: CDR1 SGHVS, CDR2 FNYEAQ. The CDR3 sequence is CASSLEVGGDYNEQFF. The CDR3 DNA is TGTGCCAGCAGCTTAGAAGTCGGGGGGGACTACAATGAGCAGTTCTTC. Using reference TRBV7-6 and TRBJ2-1 for the parts outside the CDR3, the full variable domain is GAGVSQSPRYKVTKRGQDVALRCDPISGHVSLYWYRQALGQGPEFLTYFNYEAQQDKSGLPNDRFSAERPEGSISTLTIQRTEQRDSAMYRCASSLEVGGDYNEQFFGPGTRLTVL.

The chain joins TRBV7-7 to TRBJ2-7, with 9 bases matching TRBD1. With V trimmed by 5 bases and J by 3 bases, 11 bases remained unmatched. Germline CDR1 is SSHAT and CDR2 is FNYEAQ (reference sequence). The CDR3 has 16 amino acids. The CDR3 DNA sequence: TGTGCCAGCAGCCCCCAGGGGACAGGGACGGTCTACGAGCAGTACTTC. As protein: CASSPQGTGTVYEQYF.

The V gene is TRBV7-6, the J gene TRBJ1-1; TRBD1 agrees at 7 bases. CDR1 is SGHVS, CDR2 FNYEAQ, per germline. The CDR3 sequence is 14 residues long. V trimming: 5 bases; J trimming: 1 base; junction bases outside the gene matches: 4. The CDR3 protein is CASSIRQGNTEAFF. DNA for the CDR3: TGTGCCAGCAGCATAAGACAGGGGAACACTGAAGCTTTCTTT.

V usage is TRBV28 and J usage is TRBJ1-3; no firm D call. CDR3 size: 14 residues. V was pared by 7 bases and J by 2 bases, with 12 bases between. Germline CDR1 and CDR2: MDHEN and SYDVKM. The CDR3 loop is CASKEGYTGNTIYF. The CDR3 DNA reads TGTGCCAGCAAGGAGGGTTATACTGGAAACACCATATATTTT.

The V gene is TRBV2, the J gene TRBJ2-5; 16 nucleotides align to TRBD2. The ends lost 7 bases at V and 4 bases at J; junction bases unmatched: 9. Germline V gene data show CDR1 as SNHLY and CDR2 as FYNNEI. This CDR3 has 17 residues. The CDR3 here is CASKNTGTSGGAETQYF. The DNA of the CDR3 is TGTGCCAGCAAAAATACCGGGACTAGCGGGGGGGCAGAGACCCAGTACTTC. The full variable domain, its missing parts supplied by reference TRBV2 and TRBJ2-5, is EPEVTQTPSHQVTQMGQEVILRCVPISNHLYFYWYRQILGQKVEFLVSFYNNEISEKSEIFDDQFSVERPDGSNFTLKIRSTKLEDSAMYFCASKNTGTSGGAETQYFGPGTRLLVL.

The chain's CDR3 is CASSGRPTNEKLFF. CDR3 coding DNA: TGTGCCAGCAGCGGGAGGCCAACTAATGAAAAACTGTTTTTT. J is TRBJ1-4 and V is TRBV9, with unresolved D. This CDR3 comprises 14 residues. The germline V and J ends were trimmed by 3 bases and 0 bases, with 6 bases remaining between them. The germline V gene has CDR1 SGDLS and CDR2 YYNGEE.

The V call is TRBV11-2, the J call TRBJ2-7; 7 positions match TRBD1. The CDR3 is 13 residues long. J gave up 7 bases and V 5 bases, and 8 bases lay outside the gene matches. Germline-derived CDR1 and CDR2 are SGHAT and FQNNGV. The DNA of the CDR3 is TGTGCCAGCAGCCTGGGACAGCCCTTGGAGCAGTACTTC. Translating it yields CASSLGQPLEQYF.

J is TRBJ1-4 and V is TRBV28; 9 bases match TRBD1. V was clipped by 5 bases and J by 4 bases; unmatched bases: 8. From germline, CDR1 is MDHEN and CDR2 SYDVKM. The CDR3 is 16 amino acids. DNA for the CDR3: TGTGCCAGCAGTACGGGCGGGACAGGGATTAATGAAAAACTGTTTTTT. It is translated as CASSTGGTGINEKLFF.

V usage is TRBV7-2 and J usage is TRBJ1-4, with 12 bases fitting TRBD1. CDR1 and CDR2 from the germline V gene are SGHTA and FQGNSA. The CDR3 consists of 15 residues. Trimming at V came to 2 bases and at J to 9 bases, leaving 4 bases not matched to a gene. DNA for the CDR3: TGTGCCAGCAGCTTAAGGGACAGGGGGCATAAAAAACTGTTTTTT. Its translation: CASSLRDRGHKKLFF. The full variable domain, with the rest looked up from reference TRBV7-2 and TRBJ1-4, is GAGVSQSPSNKVTEKGKDVELRCDPISGHTALYWYRQSLGQGLEFLIYFQGNSAPDKSGLPSDRFSAERTGGSVSTLTIQRTQQEDSAVYLCASSLRDRGHKKLFFGSGTQLSVL.

This chain joins TRBV15 and TRBJ1-5, with no clear D. With 1 base removed from V and 11 bases from J, the gap between germline ends came to 15 bases. The CDR3 runs 14 residues. Per germline, CDR1 LNHNV and CDR2 YYDKDF (reference sequence). The CDR3 region is CATSRVPVQSAQHF. CDR3 sequence (DNA): TGTGCCACCAGCAGAGTTCCAGTGCAATCAGCCCAGCATTTT.

The CDR3 reads CASSIRGGGDTQYF. The CDR3 region has the DNA TGTGCCAGCAGCATCAGGGGTGGGGGAGATACGCAGTATTTT. The genes are TRBV5-4 and TRBJ2-3; D possibly corresponds to TRBD1 (6 bases). CDR3 length: 14 residues. Trimming left V 4 bases short and J 5 bases short, with 14 bases between. Germline CDR1 and CDR2: SGHNT and YYREEE (reference sequence).

V and J are TRBV9 and TRBJ1-1, with D possibly matching TRBD1 (6 bases). The ends were cut back, 4 bases at V and 1 base at J, with 14 bases in the middle. CDR1 SGDLS and CDR2 YYNGEE come from the germline V gene. The CDR3 loop spans 15 amino acids. The CDR3 region has the DNA TGTGCCAGCAGCCCCAATTGGGGGCAGAACACTGAAGCTTTCTTT. It specifies CASSPNWGQNTEAFF. Complete variable domain (other parts from reference TRBV9 and TRBJ1-1): DSGVTQTPKHLITATGQRVTLRCSPRSGDLSVYWYQQSLDQGLQFLIQYYNGEERAKGNILERFSAQQFPDLHSELNLSSLELGDSALYFCASSPNWGQNTEAFFGQGTRLTVV.

This clone came up a few times. The V gene is TRBV15, the J gene TRBJ2-7; no clear D. This CDR3 comprises 13 residues. CDR1 and CDR2 from the germline V gene are LNHNV and YYDKDF (reference sequence). Trimming took off 4 bases at V and 7 bases at J, with 14 bases between the two ends. The CDR3 coding sequence is TGTGCCACCAGCACTGGCGGCGGAAGTGAGCAGTACTTC. Its translation: CATSTGGGSEQYF.

This clone was counted a single time. The chain carries TRBV7-9 and TRBJ1-5; 10 positions match TRBD1. Per germline, CDR1 SEHNR and CDR2 FQNEAQ (reference sequence). The trim removed 4 bases at V and 9 bases at J, leaving 6 bases unmatched. This CDR3 comprises 14 residues. The CDR3 sequence is CASSSDRGDRPQHF. CDR3 nucleotides: TGTGCCAGCAGCTCGGACAGGGGGGATCGGCCCCAGCATTTT.

This clone is a singleton in its sample. This chain uses TRBV5-1 with TRBJ1-6; D unresolved. Germline V CDR1 and CDR2: SGHRS, YFSETQ. The V end was cut by 0 bases, the J end by 10 bases, with 11 bases between. CDR3 length: 14 amino acids. The CDR3 region has the DNA TGCGCCAGCAGCTTGGCCCGAGAGGGCTCACCCCTCCACTTT. Protein sequence: CASSLAREGSPLHF.

The gene calls are TRBV7-9 and TRBJ2-3; 10 bases match TRBD2. This CDR3 region has 15 residues. Trimming cost V 1 base and J 4 bases; bases outside gene matches: 2. Germline loops: CDR1 SEHNR, CDR2 FQNEAQ (reference sequence). CDR3 in amino acids: CASSLELAGSDTQYF. In DNA form, the CDR3 reads TGTGCCAGCAGCTTAGAACTAGCGGGGTCAGATACGCAGTATTTT.

This chain connects TRBV2 to TRBJ2-3; D is unresolved. Trimming stripped 6 bases from V and 0 bases from J, with 10 bases between. The CDR3 sequence is 14 residues long. CDR1 and CDR2 from the germline V gene are SNHLY and FYNNEI. CDR3 protein: CASRTTASTDTQYF. In DNA form, the CDR3 reads TGTGCCAGCAGGACAACTGCTAGCACAGATACGCAGTATTTT.

The chain has TRBV6-5 and TRBJ1-3; no clear D. This CDR3 has 16 residues. Germline CDR1 MNHEY, CDR2 SVGAGI. Trimming took off 0 bases at V and 0 bases at J, with 9 bases between the two ends. CDR3 coding DNA: TGTGCCAGCAGTTACTCTTTGGGCATCTCTGGAAACACCATATATTTT. It codes for CASSYSLGISGNTIYF.

CDR3 bases: TGTGCCAGTAGTTCCCAAACAACTAATGAAAAACTGTTTTTT. Its translation is CASSSQTTNEKLFF. The chain is built from TRBV19 and TRBJ1-4; the D is unclear. Trimming removed 5 bases at V and 0 bases at J, with 7 bases between. The CDR3 length is 14 residues. Germline V CDR1 and CDR2: LNHDA, SQIVND (reference sequence).